This TCR beta chain was retrieved from a study of shared clonotypes between healthy human individuals. Study-wide results and limits: With few donors, the genetic and exposure-history diversity represented was limited. Memory subsets generally showed smaller estimated richness than naive subsets did. Expectations were that clonotype sharing among donors would be affected by sequencing depth.

CDR3 length: 15 residues. The germline CDR1 and CDR2 sequences are SGHNT and YENEEA. V dropped 2 bases and J dropped 5 bases, with 15 bases sitting between them. Libraries were prepared by immunoSEQ multiplex PCR; TCRdb keeps only in-frame clonotypes and omits some of them. The sample has 110,000 or so clones; around 65% are singletons. This clone showed up just once. What it binds is unknown. The sequence came from a woman aged 25 to 39 in good health. The chain recombines TRBV11-3 with TRBJ2-5; D is possibly TRBD2 (6 bases). The specimen was memory CD8+ T cells sorted from blood. Subset denoted: CD45RO+ cells pooled with CCR7-negative TemRA cells. As DNA, the CDR3 is TGTGCCAGCAGCTTATCGGCGGGATCCATTGAGACCCAGTACTTC. Protein product: CASSLSAGSIETQYF.